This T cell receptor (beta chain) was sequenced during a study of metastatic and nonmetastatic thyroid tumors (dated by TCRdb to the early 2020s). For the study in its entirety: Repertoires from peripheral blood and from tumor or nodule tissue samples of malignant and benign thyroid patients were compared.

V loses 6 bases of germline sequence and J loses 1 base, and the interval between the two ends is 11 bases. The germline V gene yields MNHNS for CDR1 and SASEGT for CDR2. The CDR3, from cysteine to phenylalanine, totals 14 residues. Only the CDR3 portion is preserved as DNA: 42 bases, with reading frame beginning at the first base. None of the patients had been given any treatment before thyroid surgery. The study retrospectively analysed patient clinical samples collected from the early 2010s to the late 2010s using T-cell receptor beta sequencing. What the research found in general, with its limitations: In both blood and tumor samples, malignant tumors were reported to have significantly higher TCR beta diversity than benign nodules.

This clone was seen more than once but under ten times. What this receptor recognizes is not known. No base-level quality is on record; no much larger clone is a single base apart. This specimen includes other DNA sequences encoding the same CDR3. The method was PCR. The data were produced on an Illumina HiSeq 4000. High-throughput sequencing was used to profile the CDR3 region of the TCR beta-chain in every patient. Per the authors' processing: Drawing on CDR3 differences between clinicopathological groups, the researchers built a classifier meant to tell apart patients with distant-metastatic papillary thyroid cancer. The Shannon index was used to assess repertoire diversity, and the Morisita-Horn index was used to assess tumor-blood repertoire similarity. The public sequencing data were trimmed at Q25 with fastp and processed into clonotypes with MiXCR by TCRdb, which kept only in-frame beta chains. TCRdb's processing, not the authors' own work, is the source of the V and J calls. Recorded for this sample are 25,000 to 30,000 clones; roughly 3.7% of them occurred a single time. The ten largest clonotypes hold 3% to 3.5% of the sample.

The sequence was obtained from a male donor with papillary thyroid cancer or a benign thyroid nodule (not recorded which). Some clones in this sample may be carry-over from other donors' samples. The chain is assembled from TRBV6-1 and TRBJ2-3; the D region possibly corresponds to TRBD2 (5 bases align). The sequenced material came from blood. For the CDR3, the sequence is CASRLETGTDTQYF. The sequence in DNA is TGTGCCAGCAGACTAGAAACAGGCACAGATACGCAGTATTTT.